The 10 T cell receptor beta chains below all came from one sample that was sequenced in a study of glioma-infiltrating T cells. The iRepertoire nested amplicon-rescue multiplex PCR amplified TCR alpha and beta CDR3s from RNA. MiXCR, applied by TCRdb to the multiplex PCR reads, yields one record per CDR3 protein. The table includes approximately 110,000 distinct CDR3 sequences, 20% to 25% detected once. Sequencing was carried out using glioma tissue, nonneoplastic brain tissue, or PBMCs (not recorded which). The receptors were gathered from a human donor with low-grade glioma or glioblastoma, undergoing nonglioma brain surgery, or in good health (not recorded which).

As regards this clonotype: This clone may be a read error of a much larger clone one base away. The V call is TRBV2, the J call TRBJ2-1; the D gene is possibly TRBD2 (6 bases). Trimming stripped 5 bases from V and 6 bases from J, with 17 bases between. The V gene's germline CDR1 is SNHLY and CDR2 FYNNEI. The CDR3 is 15 amino acids. Here the CDR3 reads CASSHQGLPSNEQFF. The CDR3 region has the DNA TGTGCCAGCAGTCATCAGGGACTGCCGTCCAATGAGCAGTTCTTC.

Regarding this clonotype: A much larger clone is a single base away; this may be a read error. V and J are TRBV28 and TRBJ1-1; D not resolved. There are 14 residues in the CDR3. Germline values: CDR1 MDHEN, CDR2 SYDVKM. The CDR3 nucleotides are TGTGCCAGCAGTTTCCCTCAAAGGGCCACTGAAGCTTCCTTT. Residues: CASSFPQRATEASF.

The table lists this clonotype with many counts. V usage is TRBV4-3 and J usage is TRBJ1-5; D is perhaps TRBD1 (5 bases). V lost 5 bases and J 4 bases, leaving 9 bases between the germline ends. The CDR3 extends over 13 amino acids. The germline V gene has CDR1 LGHNA and CDR2 YSLEER. The CDR3 is CASSGGSNQPQHF. CDR3 in DNA: TGCGCCAGCAGCGGGGGTTCGAATCAGCCCCAGCATTTT.

This clonotype has just a few counts. This may arise from a read error, as a much more abundant clone is one base away. The chain links TRBV7-9 to TRBJ1-2; D is unresolved. Germline V gene lookup returns CDR1 SEHNR and CDR2 FQNEAQ (reference sequence). The CDR3 contains 14 residues. CDR3 amino acids: CASRLLKINYGYTF. The DNA of the CDR3 is TGTGCCAGCCGCTTACTCAAGATTAACTATGGCTACACCTTC.

Turning to this clonotype: No DNA is shown, since the ends of the CDR3 on it are uncertain; the CDR3 is the one TCRdb lists. V usage is TRBV19 and J usage is TRBJ1-5; TRBD1 is the table's D call, not checked against the DNA. Termini included, the CDR3 measures 17 amino acids. Looked up from germline, CDR1 is LNHDA and CDR2 is SQIVND (reference sequence). The CDR3 reads CAIRVGPGSMYDQPKHF.

For this clonotype: This could be a read error, since a much larger clone is one nucleotide away. This chain joins TRBV4-1 and TRBJ2-2, with D perhaps matching TRBD1 (5 bases). Per the germline V gene, CDR1 is MGHRA and CDR2 is YSYEKL. The CDR3 loop spans 16 amino acids. In nucleotides, the CDR3 is TGCGCCAGCAGCCAAGAAAAGGGGCCGAACAACGGGGAGCTGTTTTTT. Its protein is CASSQEKGPNNGELFF.

This clonotype came up many times. The J gene is TRBJ2-7, the V gene TRBV20-1, with D possibly being TRBD1 or TRBD2 (5 bases each). The CDR3 runs to 11 residues. The germline V gene encodes CDR1 DFQATT and CDR2 SNEGSKA (reference sequence). The V and J ends lost 5 bases and 4 bases respectively, with 9 bases between them. In DNA, the CDR3 is TGCAGTGCTGGGGACGCGTACGAGCAGTACTTC. Residues: CSAGDAYEQYF.

This clonotype was detected many times. The chain recombines TRBV3-1 with TRBJ2-3; no clear D gene. Germline V gene data show CDR1 as LGHDT and CDR2 as YNNKEL (reference sequence). CDR3 length: 15 amino acids. V lost 0 bases and J 1 base, leaving 8 bases between the germline ends. DNA for the CDR3: TGTGCCAGCAGCCAAGATCCGGGTGGCACAGATACGCAGTATTTT. Translation gives CASSQDPGGTDTQYF.

The sample holds many counts of this clonotype. The chain employs TRBV7-9 and TRBJ2-5; either TRBD1 or TRBD2 may supply D (5 bases each). Germline lookup yields CDR1 SEHNR and CDR2 FQNEAQ (reference sequence). V shed 3 bases and J shed 5 bases, with 10 bases lying between them. The CDR3 contains 13 residues. The CDR3, as DNA: TGTGCCAGCAGCTTGGGGGTAGGGGAGACCCAGTACTTC. It yields the protein CASSLGVGETQYF.

The chain links TRBV5-1 to TRBJ2-3; 8 nucleotides line up with TRBD1. This CDR3 comprises 16 residues. CDR1 is SGHRS and CDR2 is YFSETQ in the germline V gene. V lost 1 base, J lost 3 bases, and 7 bases stayed unmatched. CDR3 sequence (DNA): TGCGCCAGCAGCTTGCGGGGACAGGAAGGTACAGATACGCAGTATTTT. Protein sequence: CASSLRGQEGTDTQYF.